This TCR beta chain is drawn from a study of blood T cell repertoires in COVID-19. Only in-frame clones appear in the TCRdb table, and some are missing; sequencing was by immunoSEQ multiplex PCR. The sample contains hundreds of thousands of clones, roughly nine tenths of which appear only once. This CDR3 has 14 residues. V lost 3 bases, J lost 4 bases, and 10 bases lay in between. Germline assignment: CDR1 LNHDA and CDR2 SQIVND (reference sequence). The sequenced sample consisted of PBMCs or T cells enriched from blood (not recorded which). The TCR originated in a woman in her forties or fifties in a cohort exposed to, infected with or recovered from COVID-19 (not recorded which). This chain uses TRBV19 with TRBJ1-3, with D possibly TRBD1 on 6 matching bases. The CDR3 region is CASSIRTAGNTIYF. CDR3 coding DNA: TGTGCCAGTAGTATTCGGACAGCCGGAAACACCATATATTTT. Variable domain in full (rest from reference TRBV19 and TRBJ1-3): DGGITQSPKYLFRKEGQNVTLSCEQNLNHDAMYWYRQDPGQGLRLIYYSQIVNDFQKGDIAEGYSVSREKKESFPLTVTSAQKNPTAFYLCASSIRTAGNTIYFGEGSWLTVV.